The 8 T cell receptor beta chains below were found in one sample sequenced in a study of blood T cell repertoires in COVID-19. Data came from immunoSEQ multiplex PCR; TCRdb stores just in-frame clones and leaves some out. The sample consists of around 250,000 clones, roughly 88% of them appearing once. The sample was PBMCs or T cells enriched from blood (not recorded which). The receptors come from a woman aged 40 to 50 who had been exposed to COVID-19.

The chain links TRBV18 to TRBJ1-1, with 9 bases identical to TRBD1. The J segment lost 1 base and the V segment lost 5 bases, leaving 2 bases of the junction unmatched. In germline, CDR1 is KGHSH, CDR2 LQKENI. The CDR3 contains 14 residues. The CDR3 here is CASSGGQGNTEAFF. CDR3 nucleotide sequence: TGTGCCAGCTCAGGGGGACAGGGGAACACTGAAGCTTTCTTT.

This chain links TRBV14 with TRBJ2-7; a weak D match, TRBD2 (5 bases). The CDR3 consists of 14 residues. In germline, CDR1 is SGHDN, CDR2 FVKESK. The V end was cut by 4 bases, the J end by 3 bases, with 13 bases between. CDR3 sequence (DNA): TGTGCCAGCAGCCCAGTCGGGGAGTACTACGAGCAGTACTTC. Translating it yields CASSPVGEYYEQYF.

This clone was seen more than once but under ten times. This chain joins TRBV4-1 and TRBJ2-5, with 7 bases aligning to TRBD1. This CDR3 spans 16 amino acids. V dropped 3 bases and J dropped 1; count of bases not matched to a gene: 8. Germline V gene lookup returns CDR1 MGHRA and CDR2 YSYEKL. The CDR3 protein is CASSHPPTGRQETQYF. CDR3 in DNA: TGCGCCAGCAGCCATCCCCCGACAGGGCGCCAAGAGACCCAGTACTTC.

This sequence joins TRBV18 and TRBJ2-2, with 11 bases matching TRBD2. Trimming cost V 2 bases and J 5 bases; bases outside gene matches: 13. The CDR3 covers 19 residues. Germline CDR1 reads KGHSH; CDR2 reads LQKENI. CDR3 nucleotides: TGTGCCAGCTCACCAAGGCGACAGGGACTAGCGGAGGGGACCGGGGAGCTGTTTTTT. Its protein product is CASSPRRQGLAEGTGELFF.

About this clone itself: Other DNA variants within this sample encode the same CDR3. The V gene is TRBV9, the J gene TRBJ2-1, with D hard to call. V dropped 0 bases and J dropped 4 bases, with 5 bases sitting between them. CDR1 and CDR2 (germline): SGDLS, YYNGEE. This CDR3 comprises 13 residues. CDR3 bases: TGTGCCAGCAGCGTAGACAGTTACAATGAGCAGTTCTTC. The encoded protein is CASSVDSYNEQFF.

This clone came up a few times. This chain links TRBV4-1 with TRBJ1-1; D is undetermined. Trimming took 2 bases from V and 5 from J, leaving 9 bases between them. The CDR3 extends over 13 amino acids. Germline CDR1 reads MGHRA; CDR2 reads YSYEKL. CDR3 coding DNA: TGCGCCAGCAGCCAACGGCCGGGGACTGAAGCTTTCTTT. Protein: CASSQRPGTEAFF.

The rearrangement joins TRBV2 to TRBJ1-6; 11 bases agree with TRBD1. The CDR3 runs 19 residues. CDR1 is SNHLY, CDR2 FYNNEI, per germline. Trimming took 1 base from V and 1 from J; bases not matched to a gene: 6. CDR3 nucleotide sequence: TGTGCCAGCAGTGAAGGGGACAGGGGGGTATTTTCCTATAATTCACCCCTCCACTTT. Its protein product is CASSEGDRGVFSYNSPLHF.

For the CDR3, the DNA is TGTGCCAGCAGTTTCTACAGGGGAGGAGGGCAGCCCCAGCATTTT. Translating it yields CASSFYRGGGQPQHF. The V call is TRBV28, the J call TRBJ1-5, with TRBD1 matching over 7 bases. J gave up 7 bases and V 3 bases, and 9 bases lay outside the gene matches. Germline CDR1 MDHEN, CDR2 SYDVKM. This CDR3 has 15 amino acids.